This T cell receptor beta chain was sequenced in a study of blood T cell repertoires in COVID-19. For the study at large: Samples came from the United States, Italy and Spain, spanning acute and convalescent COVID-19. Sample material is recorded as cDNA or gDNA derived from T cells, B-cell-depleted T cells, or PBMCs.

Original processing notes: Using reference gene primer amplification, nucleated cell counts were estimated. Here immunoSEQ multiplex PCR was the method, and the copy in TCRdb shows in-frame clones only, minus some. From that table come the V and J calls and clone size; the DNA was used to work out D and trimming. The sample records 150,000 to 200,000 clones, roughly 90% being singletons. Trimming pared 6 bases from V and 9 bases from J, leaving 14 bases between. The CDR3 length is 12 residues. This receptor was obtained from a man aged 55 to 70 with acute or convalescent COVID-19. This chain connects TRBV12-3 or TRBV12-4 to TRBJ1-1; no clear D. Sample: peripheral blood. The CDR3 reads CASRRVGVKAFF. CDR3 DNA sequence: TGTGCCAGCAGACGAGTTGGTGTAAAAGCTTTCTTT.